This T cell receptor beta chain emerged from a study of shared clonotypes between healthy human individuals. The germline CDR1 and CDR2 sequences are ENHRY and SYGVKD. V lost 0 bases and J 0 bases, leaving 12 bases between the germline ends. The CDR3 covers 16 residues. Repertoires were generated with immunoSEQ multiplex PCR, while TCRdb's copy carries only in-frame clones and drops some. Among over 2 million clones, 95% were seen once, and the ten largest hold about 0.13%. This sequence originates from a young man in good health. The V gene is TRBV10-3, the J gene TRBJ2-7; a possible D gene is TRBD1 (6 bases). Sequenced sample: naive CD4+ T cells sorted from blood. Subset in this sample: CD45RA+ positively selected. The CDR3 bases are TGTGCCATCAGTGAGTCTGAGGGGACACTCTCCTACGAGCAGTACTTC. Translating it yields CAISESEGTLSYEQYF.